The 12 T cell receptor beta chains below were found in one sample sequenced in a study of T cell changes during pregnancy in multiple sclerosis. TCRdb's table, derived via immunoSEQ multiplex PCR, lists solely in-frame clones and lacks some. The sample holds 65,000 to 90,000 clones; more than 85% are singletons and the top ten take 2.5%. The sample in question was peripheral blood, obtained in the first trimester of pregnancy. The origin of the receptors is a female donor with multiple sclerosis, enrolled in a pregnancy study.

CDR3 nucleotides: TGCGCCAGCAGCCAAGTCAGGGCATCCTACAATGAGCAGTTCTTC. Its protein product is CASSQVRASYNEQFF. The genes are TRBV4-1 and TRBJ2-1; tentative D call: TRBD1 (5 bases). The CDR3 is 15 residues long. Trimming stripped 1 base from V and 1 base from J, with 8 bases between. Germline V gene sequence: CDR1 MGHRA, CDR2 YSYEKL.

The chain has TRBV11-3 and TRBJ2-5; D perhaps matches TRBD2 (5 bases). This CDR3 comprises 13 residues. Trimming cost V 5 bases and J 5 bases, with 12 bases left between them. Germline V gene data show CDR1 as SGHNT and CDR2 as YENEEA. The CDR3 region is CASSTGVAETQYF. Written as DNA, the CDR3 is TGTGCCAGCAGCACCGGGGTAGCCGAGACCCAGTACTTC.

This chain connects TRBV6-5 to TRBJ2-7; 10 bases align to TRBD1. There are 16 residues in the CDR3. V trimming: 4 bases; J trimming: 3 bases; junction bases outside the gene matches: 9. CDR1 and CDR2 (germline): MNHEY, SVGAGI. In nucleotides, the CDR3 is TGTGCCAGCAGTTCCATCACGGACAGGGGGTTCTACGAGCAGTACTTC. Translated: CASSSITDRGFYEQYF.

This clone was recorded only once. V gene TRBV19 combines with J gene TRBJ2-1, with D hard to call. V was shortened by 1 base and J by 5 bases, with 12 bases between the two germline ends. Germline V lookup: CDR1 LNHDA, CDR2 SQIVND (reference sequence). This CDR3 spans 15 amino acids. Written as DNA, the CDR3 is TGTGCCAGTAGTATAGTCAGGTTCGGCAACAATGAGCAGTTCTTC. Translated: CASSIVRFGNNEQFF.

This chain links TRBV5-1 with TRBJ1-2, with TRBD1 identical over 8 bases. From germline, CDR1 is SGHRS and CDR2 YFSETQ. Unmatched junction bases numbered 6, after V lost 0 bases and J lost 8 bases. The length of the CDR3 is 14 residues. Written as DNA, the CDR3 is TGCGCCAGCAGCTTGGCGCAGGGGGCGGGCGGCTACACCTTC. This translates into CASSLAQGAGGYTF. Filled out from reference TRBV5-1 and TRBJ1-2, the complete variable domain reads KAGVTQTPRYLIKTRGQQVTLSCSPISGHRSVSWYQQTPGQGLQFLFEYFSETQRNKGNFPGRFSGRQFSNSRSEMNVSTLELGDSALYLCASSLAQGAGGYTFGSGTRLTVV.

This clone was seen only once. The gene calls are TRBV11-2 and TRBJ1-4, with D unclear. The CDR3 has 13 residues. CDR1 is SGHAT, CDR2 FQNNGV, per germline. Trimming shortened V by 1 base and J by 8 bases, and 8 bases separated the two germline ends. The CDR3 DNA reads TGTGCCAGCAGCTTAGGTAGTACGGAAAAACTGTTTTTT. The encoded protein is CASSLGSTEKLFF.

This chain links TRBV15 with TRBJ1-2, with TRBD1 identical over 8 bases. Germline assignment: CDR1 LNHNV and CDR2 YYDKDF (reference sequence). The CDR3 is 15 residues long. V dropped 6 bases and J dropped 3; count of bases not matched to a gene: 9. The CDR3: CATREGQAPDYGYTF. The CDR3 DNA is TGTGCCACCAGGGAGGGACAGGCCCCTGACTATGGCTACACCTTC.

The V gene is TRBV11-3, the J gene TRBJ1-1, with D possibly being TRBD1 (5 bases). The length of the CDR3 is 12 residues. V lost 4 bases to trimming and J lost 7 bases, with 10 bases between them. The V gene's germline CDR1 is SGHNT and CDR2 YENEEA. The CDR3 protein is CASSSQRGEAFF. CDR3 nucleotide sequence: TGTGCCAGCAGCTCGCAAAGGGGTGAAGCTTTCTTT. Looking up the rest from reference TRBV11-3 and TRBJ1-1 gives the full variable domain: EAGVVQSPRYKIIEKKQPVAFWCNPISGHNTLYWYLQNLGQGPELLIRYENEEAVDDSQLPKDRFSAERLKGVDSTLKIQPAELGDSAVYLCASSSQRGEAFFGQGTRLTVV.

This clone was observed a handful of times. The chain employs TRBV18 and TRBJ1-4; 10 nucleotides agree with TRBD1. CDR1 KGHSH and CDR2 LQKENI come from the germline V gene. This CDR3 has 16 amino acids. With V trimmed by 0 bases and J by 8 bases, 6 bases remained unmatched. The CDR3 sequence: CASSPPSLTGGEKLFF. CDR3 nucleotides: TGTGCCAGCTCACCACCGAGTTTGACAGGGGGCGAAAAACTGTTTTTT.

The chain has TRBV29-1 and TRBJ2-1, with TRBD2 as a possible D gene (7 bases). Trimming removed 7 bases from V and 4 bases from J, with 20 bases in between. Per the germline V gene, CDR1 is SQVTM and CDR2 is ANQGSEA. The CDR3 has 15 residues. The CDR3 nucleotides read TGCAGCGGGGTTAGCCGAGAGGGGGGGTACAATGAGCAGTTCTTC. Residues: CSGVSREGGYNEQFF.

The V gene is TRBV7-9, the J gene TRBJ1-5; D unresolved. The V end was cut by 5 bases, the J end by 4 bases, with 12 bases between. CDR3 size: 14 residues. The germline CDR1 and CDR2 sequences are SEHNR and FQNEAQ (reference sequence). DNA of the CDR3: TGTGCCAGCAGCCCACCCGGGGAAAATCAGCCCCAGCATTTT. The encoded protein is CASSPPGENQPQHF.

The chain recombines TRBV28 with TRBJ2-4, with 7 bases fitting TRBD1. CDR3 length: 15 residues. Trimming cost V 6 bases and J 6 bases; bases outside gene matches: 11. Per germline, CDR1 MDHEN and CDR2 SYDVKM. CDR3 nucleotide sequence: TGTGCCAGCAGCTCCGCAGGGGGAAGTCCAAACATTCAGTACTTC. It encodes CASSSAGGSPNIQYF.